The next 21 T cell receptor beta chains were all read from a single sample in a study of blood T cells in healthy people across ages. A second PCR, run for about 7 to 12 cycles, used a sample-barcoded 5' primer plus a J-beta primer mix. TCRdb called the 5' RACE reads again in MiXCR, with one record for every CDR3 protein. The sample lists approximately 800,000 distinct CDR3 sequences, roughly 56% occurring once. Sequencing used blood. All receptors come from a man in his forties in good health.

The sample holds a few counts of this clonotype. This chain links TRBV24-1 with TRBJ1-2; D possibly corresponds to TRBD1 (6 bases). Germline CDR1 and CDR2: KGHDR and SFDVKD. V lost 4 bases and J 7 bases, leaving 12 bases between the germline ends. The CDR3 has 13 residues. The CDR3 sequence is CATSDNRVSGYTF. The CDR3 region has the DNA TGTGCCACCAGTGACAACAGGGTGAGTGGCTACACCTTC.

In its sample, this clonotype was seen a few times. The chain has TRBV27 and TRBJ2-7, with TRBD2 matching over 8 bases. Germline values: CDR1 MNHEY, CDR2 SMNVEV (reference sequence). The ends lost 5 bases at V and 2 bases at J; junction bases unmatched: 2. There are 13 residues in the CDR3. The CDR3 sequence: CASSTGLAYEQYF. The CDR3 coding sequence is TGTGCCAGCAGTACGGGACTAGCCTACGAGCAGTACTTC.

V and J are TRBV20-1 and TRBJ1-2, with 7 bases aligning to TRBD1. V lost 1 base to trimming and J lost 4 bases; unmatched junction nucleotides: 9. Germline V gene lookup returns CDR1 DFQATT and CDR2 SNEGSKA (reference sequence). The CDR3 length is 15 residues. The chain's CDR3 is CSARAPVEGAYGYTF. The CDR3 nucleotides are TGCAGTGCTAGAGCTCCTGTGGAGGGGGCCTATGGCTACACCTTC.

The chain combines TRBV30 with TRBJ1-5; D not certain. Germline V lookup: CDR1 GTSNPN, CDR2 SVGIG (reference sequence). Deletions cut 0 bases from V and 4 bases from J, with 7 bases between. The CDR3 covers 13 residues. In DNA, the CDR3 is TGTGCCTGGAGTGTTCAAGGGAATCAGCCCCAGCATTTT. It yields the protein CAWSVQGNQPQHF.

This clonotype was seen just once. The CDR3 DNA reads TGCAGCGCCACAAAGGGGGACAGGGTCTCTGGAAACACCATATATTTT. Protein sequence: CSATKGDRVSGNTIYF. The V gene is TRBV20-1, the J gene TRBJ1-3; 9 bases are shared with TRBD1. Germline V gives CDR1 DFQATT, CDR2 SNEGSKA (reference sequence). The CDR3 has 16 amino acids.

This sequence joins TRBV29-1 and TRBJ2-3; D remains unclear. Germline V gene sequence: CDR1 SQVTM, CDR2 ANQGSEA. CDR3 size: 12 residues. Trimming took 0 bases from V and 5 from J, leaving 6 bases between them. CDR3 sequence: CSVEEPRDTQYF. The DNA of the CDR3 is TGCAGCGTTGAAGAACCCAGAGATACGCAGTATTTT.

Many counts were recorded for this clonotype. This sequence joins TRBV20-1 and TRBJ2-7; perhaps D is TRBD1 or TRBD2 (6 bases each). V was trimmed by 3 bases and J by 3 bases, leaving 18 bases between them. The CDR3 is 15 residues long. CDR1 and CDR2 from the germline V gene are DFQATT and SNEGSKA (reference sequence). CDR3 bases: TGCAGTGCTAGGGCAGACACAGGAGGGGGCTACGAGCAGTACTTC. Translating it yields CSARADTGGGYEQYF.

This clonotype appeared a few times. The V gene is TRBV28, the J gene TRBJ2-4, with D unclear. The CDR3 is 15 residues long. CDR1 MDHEN and CDR2 SYDVKM come from the germline V gene. V was trimmed by 4 bases and J by 1 base, leaving 11 bases between them. CDR3 in DNA: TGTGCCAGCAGTTCCTCAGTCGGGGCCAAAAACATTCAGTACTTC. It yields the protein CASSSSVGAKNIQYF.

The chain links TRBV2 to TRBJ1-5; unclear D gene. V was cut by 1 base and J by 5 bases, with 12 bases left in between. Germline CDR1 reads SNHLY; CDR2 reads FYNNEI. This CDR3 contains 15 residues. The CDR3 sequence is CASSEGGGPHQPQHF. The CDR3 DNA sequence: TGTGCCAGCAGTGAAGGAGGCGGCCCCCATCAGCCCCAGCATTTT.

V and J are TRBV7-9 and TRBJ2-1; 9 nucleotides match TRBD2. Looked up from germline, CDR1 is SEHNR and CDR2 is FQNEAQ (reference sequence). Losses at the gene ends were 5 bases for V and 8 bases for J; bases not matched to a gene: 13. The CDR3 has 16 residues. The CDR3: CASSVLAGAREDEQFF. CDR3 nucleotide sequence: TGTGCCAGCAGCGTCTTAGCGGGAGCTCGGGAAGATGAGCAGTTCTTC. The full variable domain, rest sourced from reference TRBV7-9 and TRBJ2-1, is DTGVSQNPRHKITKRGQNVTFRCDPISEHNRLYWYRQTLGQGPEFLTYFQNEAQLEKSRLLSDRFSAERPKGSFSTLEIQRTEQGDSAMYLCASSVLAGAREDEQFFGPGTRLTVL.

This chain connects TRBV29-1 to TRBJ1-4; D is undetermined. V shed 5 bases and J shed 8 bases, with 18 bases lying between them. CDR3 length equals 14 residues. Germline CDR1 and CDR2: SQVTM and ANQGSEA. The CDR3 nucleotides are TGCAGCGTTAGGGATAGCCCGGGGAGGGAAAAACTGTTTTTT. This sequence encodes CSVRDSPGREKLFF.

This clonotype appeared a few times. V gene TRBV5-1 combines with J gene TRBJ2-3; D is ambiguous. This CDR3 region has 11 residues. CDR1 and CDR2 from the germline V gene are SGHRS and YFSETQ. V lost 2 bases, J lost 7 bases, and 5 bases lay in between. The CDR3 protein is CASSLRNTQYF. The CDR3 region has the DNA TGCGCCAGCAGCTTAAGGAATACGCAGTATTTT.

The V gene is TRBV4-1, the J gene TRBJ2-5; 10 bases are a match to TRBD2. Losses at the gene ends were 2 bases for V and 1 base for J; bases not matched to a gene: 4. The CDR3 totals 16 residues. Germline-derived CDR1 and CDR2 are MGHRA and YSYEKL. The CDR3 is CASSQFGLAVQETQYF. CDR3 bases: TGCGCCAGCAGCCAATTCGGACTAGCGGTCCAAGAGACCCAGTACTTC.

This chain joins TRBV11-1 and TRBJ2-4; D is perhaps TRBD2 (6 bases). The J call may be wrong; the DNA end is better matched by TRBJ2-7. Germline CDR1 and CDR2: SGHAT and FQDESV (reference sequence). CDR3 size: 15 residues. The CDR3 sequence is CASSPTLETRYEQYF. In nucleotides, the CDR3 is TGTGCCAGCAGCCCGACTCTAGAGACTAGATACGAGCAGTACTTC.

As for this clonotype: One end of the junction is discordant with germline, which a read error may explain. The J gene is TRBJ2-3, the V gene TRBV12-3 or TRBV12-4; D call uncertain. This CDR3 has 12 amino acids. Here the CDR3 reads CANSPLGDTQYF. In DNA, the CDR3 is TGTGCCAACAGTCCCCTTGGAGATACGCAGTATTTT.

The chain has TRBV21-1 and TRBJ2-5; no check of the table's D call, TRBD1, against the DNA was made. The J call may be wrong; the DNA end is better matched by TRBJ2-7. TRBV21-1 is tagged as a pseudogene. The CDR3 covers 18 residues. For the CDR3, the DNA is TGTGCCAGCAGCAATGAACATTTAGGGACAGGGGGCTGCGACGAGCAGTACTTC. Protein sequence: CASSNEHLGTGGCDEQYF.

The V call is TRBV5-6, the J call TRBJ2-7; the D gene is possibly TRBD1 (5 bases). Germline CDR1 is SGHDT and CDR2 is YYEEEE. V lost 4 bases to trimming and J lost 4 bases, with 15 bases between them. The CDR3 sequence is 14 residues long. This chain's CDR3 is CASSATQAGYEQYF. DNA of the CDR3: TGTGCCAGCAGCGCCACCCAGGCAGGGTACGAGCAGTACTTC.

The table lists this clonotype with a few counts. The chain combines TRBV7-2 with TRBJ2-3; 7 nucleotides align to TRBD2. J lost 0 bases, V lost 7 bases, and 7 bases had no gene match. CDR1 and CDR2 (germline): SGHTA, FQGNSA. This CDR3 is 15 amino acids long. In nucleotides, the CDR3 is TGTGCCAGCACCTTGGGGGGGTTCAGCACAGATACGCAGTATTTT. Translated, it gives CASTLGGFSTDTQYF.

This clonotype showed up just once. The chain combines TRBV20-1 with TRBJ1-1, with D unclear. With 6 bases removed from V and 0 bases from J, the gap between germline ends came to 14 bases. From germline, CDR1 is DFQATT and CDR2 SNEGSKA (reference sequence). This CDR3 region has 14 residues. CDR3 sequence: CSAAQLIMNTEAFF. CDR3 bases: TGCAGTGCCGCCCAGCTGATAATGAACACTGAAGCTTTCTTT.

About this clonotype: A much bigger clone sits one base away, suggesting this may be a read error. The chain carries TRBV6-1 and TRBJ2-7; D perhaps matches TRBD2 (6 bases). Per the germline V gene, CDR1 is MNHNS and CDR2 is SASEGT. The CDR3 has 13 amino acids. The CDR3 DNA reads as TGTGTCAGCAGTTCTAGCGAATCCTACGAGCAGTACTTC. Amino acid sequence: CVSSSSESYEQYF.

The gene calls are TRBV4-3 and TRBJ2-6; no firm D call. Trimming stripped 3 bases from V and 4 bases from J, with 16 bases between. CDR1 and CDR2 from the germline V gene are LGHNA and YSLEER. This CDR3 is 17 amino acids long. Here the CDR3 reads CASSQVTTSLGANVLTF. In DNA form, the CDR3 reads TGCGCCAGCAGCCAGGTTACTACATCCTTAGGGGCCAACGTCCTGACTTTC.